This TCR beta chain stems from a study of T cell responses to AZD1222 COVID-19 vaccine. Study conclusions and caveats: Reports say nearly half of spike-specific TCRs go after unmutated variant regions. The sample set comprised mostly white British donors with more females, and clonal diversity was possibly underestimated. The study found Spike-specific TCR breadth and depth rose after two AZD1222 doses.

The data were produced by immunoSEQ multiplex PCR, yet TCRdb's version contains in-frame clones alone and is incomplete. The sample includes 130,000 to 150,000 clones, approximately 91% of them seen just once. The CDR3 runs to 13 residues. The ends were cut back, 6 bases at V and 1 base at J, with 9 bases in the middle. Germline V gene data show CDR1 as MNHEY and CDR2 as SVGAGI. To note about this clone: Its antigen is not known.

The clonotype was recovered from an adult who received the AZD1222 COVID-19 vaccine. Specimen: peripheral blood, collected 28 days after the second AZD1222 dose. The chain recombines TRBV6-5 with TRBJ1-1; D not certain. The CDR3: CASRETWNTEAFF. CDR3 bases: TGTGCCAGCAGAGAGACGTGGAACACTGAAGCTTTCTTT.